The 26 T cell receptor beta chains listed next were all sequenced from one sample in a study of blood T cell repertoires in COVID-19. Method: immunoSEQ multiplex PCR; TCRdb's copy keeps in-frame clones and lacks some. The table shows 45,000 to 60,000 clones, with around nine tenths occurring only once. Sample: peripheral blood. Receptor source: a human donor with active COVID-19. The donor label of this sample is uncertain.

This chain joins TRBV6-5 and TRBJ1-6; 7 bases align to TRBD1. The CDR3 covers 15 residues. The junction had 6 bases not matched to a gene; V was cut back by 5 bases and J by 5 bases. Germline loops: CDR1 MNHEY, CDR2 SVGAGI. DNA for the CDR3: TGTGCCAGCAGTCCAGGACAGGCAGATAATTCACCCCTCCACTTT. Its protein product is CASSPGQADNSPLHF.

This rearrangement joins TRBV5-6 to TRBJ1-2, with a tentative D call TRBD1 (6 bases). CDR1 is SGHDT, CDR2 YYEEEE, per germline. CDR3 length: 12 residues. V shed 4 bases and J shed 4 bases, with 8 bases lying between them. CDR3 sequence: CASSTGLYGYTF. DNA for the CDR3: TGTGCCAGCAGCACAGGGCTCTATGGCTACACCTTC.

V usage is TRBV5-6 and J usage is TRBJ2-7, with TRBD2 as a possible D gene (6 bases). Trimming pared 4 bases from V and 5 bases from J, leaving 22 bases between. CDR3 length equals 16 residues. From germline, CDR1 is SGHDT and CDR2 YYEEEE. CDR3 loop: CASSLMGSSVVHEQYF. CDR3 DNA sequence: TGTGCCAGCAGCCTAATGGGGTCTAGCGTGGTTCACGAGCAGTACTTC.

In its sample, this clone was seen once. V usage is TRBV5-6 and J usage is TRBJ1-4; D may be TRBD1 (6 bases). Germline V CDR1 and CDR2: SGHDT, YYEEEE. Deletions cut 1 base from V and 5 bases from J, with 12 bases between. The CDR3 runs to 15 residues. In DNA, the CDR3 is TGTGCCAGCAGCTTGTATTGGCAGGGGAATGAAAAACTGTTTTTT. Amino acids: CASSLYWQGNEKLFF.

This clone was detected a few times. The CDR3 bases are TGTGCCAGCAGTCCCCCGGGACAGAAGAACACTGAAGCTTTCTTT. It specifies CASSPPGQKNTEAFF. This chain connects TRBV6-6 to TRBJ1-1, with 7 bases identical to TRBD1. V was pared by 5 bases and J by 1 base, with 7 bases of the junction left unmatched. CDR3 length equals 15 residues. Germline V lookup: CDR1 MNHNY, CDR2 SVGAGI (reference sequence).

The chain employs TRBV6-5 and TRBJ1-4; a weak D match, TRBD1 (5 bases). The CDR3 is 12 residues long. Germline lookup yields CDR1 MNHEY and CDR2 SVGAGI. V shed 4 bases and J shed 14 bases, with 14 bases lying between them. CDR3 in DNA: TGTGCCAGCAGTTTTGGGGGGGGACGGCTGTTTTTT. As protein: CASSFGGGRLFF.

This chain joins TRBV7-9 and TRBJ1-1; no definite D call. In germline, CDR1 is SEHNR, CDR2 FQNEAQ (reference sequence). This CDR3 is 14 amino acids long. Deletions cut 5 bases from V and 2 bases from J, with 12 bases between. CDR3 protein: CASSGGKSNTEAFF. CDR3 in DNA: TGTGCCAGCAGCGGCGGAAAGTCAAACACTGAAGCTTTCTTT.

CDR3 nucleotide sequence: TGTGCCAGCAGACCTAGGACAGGGGATAGCAATCAGCCCCAGCATTTT. Protein: CASRPRTGDSNQPQHF. V is TRBV6-6 and J is TRBJ1-5, with 9 bases fitting TRBD1. V dropped 6 bases and J dropped 0; count of bases not matched to a gene: 6. CDR3 length equals 16 residues. Germline V gene sequence: CDR1 MNHNY, CDR2 SVGAGI (reference sequence).

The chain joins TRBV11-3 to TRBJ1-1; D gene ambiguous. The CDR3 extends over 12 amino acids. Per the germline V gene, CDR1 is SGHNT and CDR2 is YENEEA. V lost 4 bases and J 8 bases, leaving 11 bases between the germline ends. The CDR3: CASSSPSGEAFF. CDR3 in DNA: TGTGCCAGCAGCTCACCGTCGGGGGAAGCTTTCTTT.

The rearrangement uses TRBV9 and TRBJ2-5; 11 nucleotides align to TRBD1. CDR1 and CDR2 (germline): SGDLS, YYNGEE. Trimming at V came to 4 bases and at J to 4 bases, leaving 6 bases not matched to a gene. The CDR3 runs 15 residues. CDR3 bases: TGTGCCAGCAGCCCCCGGGACAGGGGGTTAGAGACCCAGTACTTC. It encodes CASSPRDRGLETQYF.

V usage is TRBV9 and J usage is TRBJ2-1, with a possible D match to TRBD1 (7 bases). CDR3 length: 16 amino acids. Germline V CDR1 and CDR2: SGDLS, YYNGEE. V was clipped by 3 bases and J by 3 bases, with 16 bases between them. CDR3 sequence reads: CASSARGDSNYNEQFF. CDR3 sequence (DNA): TGTGCCAGCAGCGCCAGGGGGGACAGTAACTACAATGAGCAGTTCTTC.

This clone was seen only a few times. This CDR3 is CASSWGGRPGTGELFF. As DNA, the CDR3 is TGTGCCAGCAGTTGGGGCGGGAGGCCCGGCACCGGGGAGCTGTTTTTT. The chain carries TRBV27 and TRBJ2-2; 8 bases line up with TRBD2. CDR3 length: 16 amino acids. After removal of 4 bases from V and 4 bases from J, the junction contained 8 bases not matched to a gene. The germline V gene encodes CDR1 MNHEY and CDR2 SMNVEV (reference sequence).

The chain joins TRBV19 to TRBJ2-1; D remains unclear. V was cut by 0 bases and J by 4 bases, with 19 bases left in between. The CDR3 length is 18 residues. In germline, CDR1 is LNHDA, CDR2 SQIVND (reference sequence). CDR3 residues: CASSIDQGAGVRYNEQFF. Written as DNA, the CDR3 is TGTGCCAGTAGTATAGACCAAGGCGCCGGAGTGAGGTACAATGAGCAGTTCTTC.

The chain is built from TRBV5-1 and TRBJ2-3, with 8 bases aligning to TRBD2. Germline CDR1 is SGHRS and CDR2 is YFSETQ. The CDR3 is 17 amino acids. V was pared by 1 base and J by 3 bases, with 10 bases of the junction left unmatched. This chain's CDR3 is CASSLSGLAGITDTQYF. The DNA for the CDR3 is TGCGCCAGCAGCTTGTCAGGATTAGCGGGAATAACAGATACGCAGTATTTT.

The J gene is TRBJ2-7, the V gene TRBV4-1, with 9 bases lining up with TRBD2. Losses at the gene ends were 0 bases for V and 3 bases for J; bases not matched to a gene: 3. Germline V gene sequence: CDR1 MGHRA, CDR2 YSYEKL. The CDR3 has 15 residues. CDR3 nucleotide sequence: TGCGCCAGCAGCCAAGAATTAGCGGGAGTCTACGAGCAGTACTTC. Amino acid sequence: CASSQELAGVYEQYF.

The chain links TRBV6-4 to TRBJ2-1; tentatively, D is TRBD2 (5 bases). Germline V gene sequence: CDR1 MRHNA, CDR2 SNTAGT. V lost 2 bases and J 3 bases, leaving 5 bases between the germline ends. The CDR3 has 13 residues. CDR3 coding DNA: TGTGCCAGCAGTGACGGGAGCTACAATGAGCAGTTCTTC. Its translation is CASSDGSYNEQFF.

CDR3 sequence (DNA): TGTGCCTGGAGCACCCCAGGGATTCGGTCTGAAGCTTTCTTT. This encodes CAWSTPGIRSEAFF. The gene calls are TRBV30 and TRBJ1-1; D perhaps matches TRBD1 (5 bases). Between the trimmed V and J ends, which lost 3 bases and 6 bases, there was a span of 17 bases. The CDR3 is 14 residues long. Germline CDR1 and CDR2: GTSNPN and SVGIG (reference sequence). The whole variable domain, remainder taken from reference TRBV30 and TRBJ1-1, is SQTIHQWPATLVQPVGSPLSLECTVEGTSNPNLYWYRQAAGRGLQLLFYSVGIGQISSEVPQNLSASRPQDRQFILSSKKLLLSDSGFYLCAWSTPGIRSEAFFGQGTRLTVV.

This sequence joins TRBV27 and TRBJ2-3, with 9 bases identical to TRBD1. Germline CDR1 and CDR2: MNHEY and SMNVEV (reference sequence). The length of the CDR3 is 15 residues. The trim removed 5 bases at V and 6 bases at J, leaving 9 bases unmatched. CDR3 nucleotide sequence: TGTGCCAGCAGTCCCCGGACAGGGGCGGGGGATACGCAGTATTTT. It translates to CASSPRTGAGDTQYF.

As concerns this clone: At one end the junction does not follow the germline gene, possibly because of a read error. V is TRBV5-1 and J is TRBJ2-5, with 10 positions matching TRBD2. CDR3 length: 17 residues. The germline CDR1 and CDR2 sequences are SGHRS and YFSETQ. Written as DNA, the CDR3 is TGCGCCAGCAGTTCAACCCTCAGCGGGGGGGGGCAAGGGACCCAGTACTTC. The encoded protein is CASSSTLSGGGQGTQYF.

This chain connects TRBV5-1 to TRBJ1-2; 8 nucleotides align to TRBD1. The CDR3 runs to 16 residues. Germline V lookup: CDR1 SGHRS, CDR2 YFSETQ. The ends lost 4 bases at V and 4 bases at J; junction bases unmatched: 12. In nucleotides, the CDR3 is TGCGCCAGCAGCGCGCGGACAGGGCTTCTACTCTATGGCTACACCTTC. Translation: CASSARTGLLLYGYTF.

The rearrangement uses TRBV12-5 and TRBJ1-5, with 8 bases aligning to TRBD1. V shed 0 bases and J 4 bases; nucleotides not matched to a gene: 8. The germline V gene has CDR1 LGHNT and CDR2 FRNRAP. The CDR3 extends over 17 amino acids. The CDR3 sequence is CASGLVEGTGRNQPQHF. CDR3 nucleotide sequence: TGTGCTAGTGGTTTGGTTGAAGGGACAGGCCGTAATCAGCCCCAGCATTTT.

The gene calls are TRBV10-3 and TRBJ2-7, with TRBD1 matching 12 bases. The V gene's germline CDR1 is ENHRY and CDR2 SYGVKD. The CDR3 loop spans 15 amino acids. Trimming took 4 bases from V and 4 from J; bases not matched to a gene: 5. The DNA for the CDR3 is TGTGCCATCAGTGGGGGGACAGGGGGCGCGTACGAGCAGTACTTC. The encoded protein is CAISGGTGGAYEQYF.

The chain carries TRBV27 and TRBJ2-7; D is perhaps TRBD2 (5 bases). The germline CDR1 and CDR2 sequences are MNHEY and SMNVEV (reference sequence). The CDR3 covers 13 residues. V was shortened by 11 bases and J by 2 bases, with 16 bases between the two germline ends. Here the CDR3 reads CASSVGVAYEQYF. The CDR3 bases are TGTGCCTCCTCCGTGGGAGTCGCCTACGAGCAGTACTTC.

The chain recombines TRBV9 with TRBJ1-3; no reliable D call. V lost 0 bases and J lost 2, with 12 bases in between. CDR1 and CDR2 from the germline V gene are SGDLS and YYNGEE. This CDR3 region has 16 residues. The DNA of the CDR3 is TGTGCCAGCAGCGTAGATCCGGGAACCACTGGAAACACCATATATTTT. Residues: CASSVDPGTTGNTIYF.

CDR3 coding DNA: TGTGCCAGCAGCTTGTGGGGACTAGCGGTATACGAGCAGTACTTC. It specifies CASSLWGLAVYEQYF. The chain uses TRBV5-8 and TRBJ2-7; 11 positions match TRBD2. The CDR3 runs 15 residues. With 1 base clipped from V and 4 bases from J, the junction kept 4 bases outside the gene matches. From germline, CDR1 is SGHTS and CDR2 YDEGEE.

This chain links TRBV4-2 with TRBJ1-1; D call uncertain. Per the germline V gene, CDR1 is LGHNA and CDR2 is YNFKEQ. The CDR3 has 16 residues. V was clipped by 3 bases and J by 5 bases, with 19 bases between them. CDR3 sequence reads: CASSQSAPGSRTEAFF. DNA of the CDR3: TGTGCCAGCAGCCAGTCGGCCCCCGGGAGTAGGACTGAAGCTTTCTTT.